This T cell receptor (beta chain) was captured by sequencing in a study of T cell responses to AZD1222 COVID-19 vaccine. Libraries were prepared by immunoSEQ multiplex PCR; TCRdb keeps only in-frame clonotypes and omits some of them. Here the sample spans about 64,000 clones, 80% being singletons. Notes on the study in general: The reported proportion of spike-specific TCRs targeting unmutated variant regions was nearly half. Compared with day 0, the breadth and depth of the Spike-specific TCR repertoire rose significantly after two doses of AZD1222. Of the AZD1222 recipients, only six were seropositive at baseline. Repertoire collection took place solely once the T cell response had peaked.

Germline V CDR1 and CDR2: KGHSH, LQKENI. The length of the CDR3 is 13 residues. V was trimmed by 4 bases and J by 1 base, leaving 4 bases between them. Note on this clone: What it binds is unknown.

This rearrangement joins TRBV18 to TRBJ2-2; D is unclear. This TCR came from an adult who received the AZD1222 COVID-19 vaccine. The specimen was peripheral blood, collected 28 days after the second AZD1222 dose. CDR3 sequence (DNA): TGTGCCAGCTCACAGGAGAACACCGGGGAGCTGTTTTTT. It codes for CASSQENTGELFF. Combining the CDR3 with reference TRBV18 and TRBJ2-2 gives the whole variable domain NAGVMQNPRHLVRRRGQEARLRCSPMKGHSHVYWYRQLPEEGLKFMVYLQKENIIDESGMPKERFSAEFPKEGPSILRIQQVVRGDSAAYFCASSQENTGELFFGEGSRLTVL.